This T cell receptor (beta chain) was sequenced for a study of CD8 T cells in ankylosing spondylitis. Study-level points and caveats: Reportedly, significant enrichment of disease-linked clones occurred in matched ankylosing spondylitis synovial fluid. What seemed typical of ankylosing spondylitis blood was a TCR beta motif built from roughly eight highly homologous variants.

This CDR3 contains 15 residues. Germline V lookup: CDR1 SGHRS, CDR2 YFSETQ. The V end lost 4 bases, the J end lost 1 base, and 14 bases lay between the germline ends. For this clonotype: Its antigen is not identified.

Researchers built TCR beta libraries using quantitative 5'-RACE with molecular barcodes. TCRdb reprocessed the 5' RACE reads via MiXCR and lists one record per CDR3 protein. The sample lists 300,000 to 350,000 distinct CDR3 sequences, around a tenth occurring once. The gene calls are TRBV5-1 and TRBJ1-1; D might be TRBD1 (6 bases). The receptor comes from a female donor with ankylosing spondylitis or in good health (not recorded which). The sequenced sample was blood, either unsorted or a sorted T cell fraction (not recorded which). As DNA, the CDR3 is TGCGCCAGCAGCCCGCGGGGGGCTGAGAACACTGAAGCTTTCTTT. Amino acids: CASSPRGAENTEAFF.